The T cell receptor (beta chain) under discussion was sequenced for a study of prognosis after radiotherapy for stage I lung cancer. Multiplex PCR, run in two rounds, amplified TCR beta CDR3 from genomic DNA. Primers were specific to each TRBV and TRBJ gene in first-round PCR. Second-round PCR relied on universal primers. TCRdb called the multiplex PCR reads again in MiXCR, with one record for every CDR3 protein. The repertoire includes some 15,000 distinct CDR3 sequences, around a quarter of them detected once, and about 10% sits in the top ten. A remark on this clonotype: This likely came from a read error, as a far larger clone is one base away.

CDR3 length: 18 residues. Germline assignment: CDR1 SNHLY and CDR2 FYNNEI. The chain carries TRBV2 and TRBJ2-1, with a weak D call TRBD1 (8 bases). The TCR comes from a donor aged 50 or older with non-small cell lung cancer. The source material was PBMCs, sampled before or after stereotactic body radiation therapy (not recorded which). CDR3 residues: CASSEGGQGGSSYNEQFF. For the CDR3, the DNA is TGTGCCAGCAGCGAAGGAGGACAGGGCGGGAGCTCCTACAATGAGCAGTTCTTC.